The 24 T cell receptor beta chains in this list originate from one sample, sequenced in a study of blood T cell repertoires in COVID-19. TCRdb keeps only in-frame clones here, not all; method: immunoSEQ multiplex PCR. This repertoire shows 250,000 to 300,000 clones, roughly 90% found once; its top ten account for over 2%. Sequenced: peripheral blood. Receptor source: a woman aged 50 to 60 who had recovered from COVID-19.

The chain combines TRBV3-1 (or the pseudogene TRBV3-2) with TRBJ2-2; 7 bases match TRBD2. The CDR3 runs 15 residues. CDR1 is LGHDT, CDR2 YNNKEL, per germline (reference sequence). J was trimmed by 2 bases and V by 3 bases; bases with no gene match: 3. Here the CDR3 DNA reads TGTGCCAGCAGCCACCCTAGCGGAAACACCGGGGAGCTGTTTTTT. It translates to CASSHPSGNTGELFF.

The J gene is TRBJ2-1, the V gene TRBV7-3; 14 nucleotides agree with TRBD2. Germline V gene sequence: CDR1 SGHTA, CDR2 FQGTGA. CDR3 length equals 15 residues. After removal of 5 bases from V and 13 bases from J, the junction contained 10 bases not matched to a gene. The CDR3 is CASSPLPGTSGGQFF. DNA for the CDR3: TGTGCCAGCAGCCCCCTGCCGGGGACTAGCGGGGGACAGTTCTTC. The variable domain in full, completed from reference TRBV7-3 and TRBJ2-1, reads GAGVSQTPSNKVTEKGKYVELRCDPISGHTALYWYRQSLGQGPEFLIYFQGTGAADDSGLPNDRFFAVRPEGSVSTLKIQRTERGDSAVYLCASSPLPGTSGGQFFGPGTRLTVL.

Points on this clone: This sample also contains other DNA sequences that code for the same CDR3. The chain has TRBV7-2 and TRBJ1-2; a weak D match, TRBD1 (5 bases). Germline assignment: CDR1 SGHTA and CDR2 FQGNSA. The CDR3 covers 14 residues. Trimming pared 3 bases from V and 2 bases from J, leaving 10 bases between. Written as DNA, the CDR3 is TGTGCCAGCAGCTTTGGACAAATCAACTATGGCTACACCTTC. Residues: CASSFGQINYGYTF.

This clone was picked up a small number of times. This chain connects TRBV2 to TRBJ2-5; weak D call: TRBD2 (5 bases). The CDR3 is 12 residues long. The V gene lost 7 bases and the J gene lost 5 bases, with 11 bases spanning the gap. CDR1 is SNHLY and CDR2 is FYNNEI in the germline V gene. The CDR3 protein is CASTSGRETQYF. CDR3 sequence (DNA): TGTGCCAGCACCAGCGGTCGGGAGACCCAGTACTTC.

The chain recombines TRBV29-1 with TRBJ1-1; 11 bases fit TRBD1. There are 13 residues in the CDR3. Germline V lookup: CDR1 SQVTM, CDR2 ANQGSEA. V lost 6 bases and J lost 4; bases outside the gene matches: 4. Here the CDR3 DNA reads TGCAGCGTCGGACAGGGGGCGATCACTGAAGCTTTCTTT. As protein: CSVGQGAITEAFF.

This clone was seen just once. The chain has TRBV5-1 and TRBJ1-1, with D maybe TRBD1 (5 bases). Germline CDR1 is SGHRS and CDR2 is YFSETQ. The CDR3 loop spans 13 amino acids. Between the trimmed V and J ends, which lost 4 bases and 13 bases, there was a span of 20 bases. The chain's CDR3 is CASSPGGEEVDFF. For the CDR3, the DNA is TGCGCCAGCAGCCCCGGGGGGGAGGAGGTAGATTTCTTT. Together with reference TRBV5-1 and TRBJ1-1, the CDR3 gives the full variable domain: KAGVTQTPRYLIKTRGQQVTLSCSPISGHRSVSWYQQTPGQGLQFLFEYFSETQRNKGNFPGRFSGRQFSNSRSEMNVSTLELGDSALYLCASSPGGEEVDFFGQGTRLTVV.

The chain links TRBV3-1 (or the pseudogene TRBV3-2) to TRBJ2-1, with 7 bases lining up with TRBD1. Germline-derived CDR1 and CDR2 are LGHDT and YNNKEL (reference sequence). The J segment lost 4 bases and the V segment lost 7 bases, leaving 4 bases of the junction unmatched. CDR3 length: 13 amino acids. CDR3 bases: TGTGCCAGCACCACAGGGGTTTACAATGAGCAGTTCTTC. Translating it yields CASTTGVYNEQFF.

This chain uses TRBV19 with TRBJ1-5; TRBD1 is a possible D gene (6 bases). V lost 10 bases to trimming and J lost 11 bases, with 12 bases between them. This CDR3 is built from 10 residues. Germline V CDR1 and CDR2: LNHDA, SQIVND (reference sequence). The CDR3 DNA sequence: TGTGCCACCAGGGGATCAGCCCAGCATTTT. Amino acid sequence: CATRGSAQHF.

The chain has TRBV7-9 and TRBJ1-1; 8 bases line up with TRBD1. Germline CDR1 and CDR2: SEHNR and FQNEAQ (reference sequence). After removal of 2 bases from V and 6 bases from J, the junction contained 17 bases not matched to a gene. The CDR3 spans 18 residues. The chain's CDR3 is CASSLRRQGAFFDAEAFF. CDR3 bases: TGTGCCAGCAGCTTAAGGCGCCAGGGGGCATTTTTCGACGCTGAAGCTTTCTTT.

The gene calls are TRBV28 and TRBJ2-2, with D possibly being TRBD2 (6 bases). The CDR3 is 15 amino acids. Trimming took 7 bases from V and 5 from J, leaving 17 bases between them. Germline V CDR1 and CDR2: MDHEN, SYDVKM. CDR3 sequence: CASTQGGLMTGELFF. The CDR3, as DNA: TGTGCCAGCACCCAAGGAGGGTTAATGACCGGGGAGCTGTTTTTT.

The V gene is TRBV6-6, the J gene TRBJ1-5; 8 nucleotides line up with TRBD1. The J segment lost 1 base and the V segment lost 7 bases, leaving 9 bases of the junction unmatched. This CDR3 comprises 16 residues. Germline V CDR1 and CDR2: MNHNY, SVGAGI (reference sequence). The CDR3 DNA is TGTGCCAGCACGGACAGGGAGGTGGGGAGCAATCAGCCCCAGCATTTT. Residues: CASTDREVGSNQPQHF.

CDR3 in DNA: TGCGCCAGCAGCCCACGACAGGGGCGAGAGACCCAGTACTTC. This sequence encodes CASSPRQGRETQYF. The chain employs TRBV5-1 and TRBJ2-5; 8 bases match TRBD1. The CDR3 runs 14 residues. V shed 4 bases, J shed 4 bases, and the junction held 6 bases outside the gene matches. Germline V lookup: CDR1 SGHRS, CDR2 YFSETQ.

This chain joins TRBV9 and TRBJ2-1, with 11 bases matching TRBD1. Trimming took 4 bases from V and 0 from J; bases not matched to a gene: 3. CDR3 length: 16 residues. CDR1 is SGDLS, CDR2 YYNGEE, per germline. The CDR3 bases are TGTGCCAGCAGCCTTGGACAGGGGGCCTCCTACAATGAGCAGTTCTTC. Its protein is CASSLGQGASYNEQFF.

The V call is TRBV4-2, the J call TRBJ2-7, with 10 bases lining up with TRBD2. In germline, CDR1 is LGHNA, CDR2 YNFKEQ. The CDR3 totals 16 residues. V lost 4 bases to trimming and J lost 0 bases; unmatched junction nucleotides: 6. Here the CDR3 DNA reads TGTGCCAGCAGCCGGATCGGGACTAGCGACTCCTACGAGCAGTACTTC. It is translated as CASSRIGTSDSYEQYF.

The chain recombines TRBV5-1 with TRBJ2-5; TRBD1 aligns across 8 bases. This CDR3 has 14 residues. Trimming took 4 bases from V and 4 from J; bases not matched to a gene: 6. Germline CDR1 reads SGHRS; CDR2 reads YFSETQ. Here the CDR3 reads CASSIGQGGETQYF. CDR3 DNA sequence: TGCGCCAGCAGCATCGGACAGGGAGGAGAGACCCAGTACTTC.

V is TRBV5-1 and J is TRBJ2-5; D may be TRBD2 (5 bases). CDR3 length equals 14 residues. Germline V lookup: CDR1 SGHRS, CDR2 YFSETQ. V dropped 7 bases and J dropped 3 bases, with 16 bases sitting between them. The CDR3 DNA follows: TGCGCCAGCGCCTCGAGGACGGGAAAAGAGACCCAGTACTTC. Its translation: CASASRTGKETQYF.

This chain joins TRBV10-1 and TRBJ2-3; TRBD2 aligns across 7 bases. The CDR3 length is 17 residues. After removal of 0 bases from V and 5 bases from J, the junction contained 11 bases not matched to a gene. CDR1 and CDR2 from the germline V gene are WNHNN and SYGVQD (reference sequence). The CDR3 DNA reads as TGCGCCAGCAGTGAGTCTAAGGGAGGGCCCTCCGGAGATACGCAGTATTTT. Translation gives CASSESKGGPSGDTQYF.

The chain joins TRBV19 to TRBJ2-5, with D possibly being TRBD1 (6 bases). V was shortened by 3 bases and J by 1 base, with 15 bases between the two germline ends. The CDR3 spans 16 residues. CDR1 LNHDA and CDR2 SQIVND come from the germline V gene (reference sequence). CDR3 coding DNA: TGTGCCAGTAGTATTACCGGACAGAGTACCCAAGAGACCCAGTACTTC. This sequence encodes CASSITGQSTQETQYF.

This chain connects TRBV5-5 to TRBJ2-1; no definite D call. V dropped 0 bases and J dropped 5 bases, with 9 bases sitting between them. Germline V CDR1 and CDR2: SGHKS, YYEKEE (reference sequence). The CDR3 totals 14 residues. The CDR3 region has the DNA TGTGCCAGCAGCTTGGAATGGGCAGACAATGAGCAGTTCTTC. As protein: CASSLEWADNEQFF.

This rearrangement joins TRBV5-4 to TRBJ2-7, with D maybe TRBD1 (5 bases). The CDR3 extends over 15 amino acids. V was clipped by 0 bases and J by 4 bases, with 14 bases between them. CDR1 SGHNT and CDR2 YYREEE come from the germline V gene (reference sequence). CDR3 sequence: CASSLGQDMIYEQYF. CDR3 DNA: TGTGCCAGCAGCTTGGGGCAGGACATGATATACGAGCAGTACTTC.

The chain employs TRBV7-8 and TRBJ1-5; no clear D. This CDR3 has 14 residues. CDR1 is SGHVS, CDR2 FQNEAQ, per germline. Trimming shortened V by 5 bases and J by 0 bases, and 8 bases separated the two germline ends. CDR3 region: CASSGLDSNQPQHF. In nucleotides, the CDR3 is TGTGCCAGCAGCGGACTGGATAGCAATCAGCCCCAGCATTTT. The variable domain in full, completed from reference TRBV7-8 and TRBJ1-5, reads GAGVSQSPRYKVAKRGQDVALRCDPISGHVSLFWYQQALGQGPEFLTYFQNEAQLDKSGLPSDRFFAERPEGSVSTLKIQRTQQEDSAVYLCASSGLDSNQPQHFGDGTRLSIL.

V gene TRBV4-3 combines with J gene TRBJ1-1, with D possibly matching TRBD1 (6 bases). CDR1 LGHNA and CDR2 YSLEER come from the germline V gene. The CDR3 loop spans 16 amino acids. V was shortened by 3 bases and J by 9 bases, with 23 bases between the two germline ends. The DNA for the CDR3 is TGCGCCAGCAGCCACACCATGGGACAAGGGAGTGGGCAAGCTTTCTTT. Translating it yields CASSHTMGQGSGQAFF.

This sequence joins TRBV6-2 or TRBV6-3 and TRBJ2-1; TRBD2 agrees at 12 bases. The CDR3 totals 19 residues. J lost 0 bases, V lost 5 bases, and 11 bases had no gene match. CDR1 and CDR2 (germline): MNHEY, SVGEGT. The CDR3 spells CASSLPGLAGSSSYNEQFF. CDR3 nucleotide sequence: TGTGCCAGCAGTCTACCGGGACTAGCGGGTTCTAGCTCCTACAATGAGCAGTTCTTC.

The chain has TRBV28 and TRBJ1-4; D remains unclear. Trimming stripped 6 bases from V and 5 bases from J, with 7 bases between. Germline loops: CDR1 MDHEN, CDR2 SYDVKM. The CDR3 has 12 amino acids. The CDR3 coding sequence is TGTGCCAGCAGCCGGAGGAATGAAAAACTGTTTTTT. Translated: CASSRRNEKLFF.